This entry features one TCR beta chain sequence. This clonotype has only one observation. No cognate antigen has been identified for it. No much larger clone exists at a distance of one base, and base qualities are not known. V has 4 bases trimmed and J has 2 bases trimmed; junction bases matching no gene number 0. The CDR3 runs 15 amino acids, cysteine and phenylalanine included. Kept here is only the CDR3 DNA, which spans 45 bases and is read in frame from base 1. This sample was included in a study of T-cell memory formation after mild COVID-19 (dated by TCRdb to the early 2020s). Regarding the research as a whole: TCR sequence clusters from the two donors were largely donor specific. Two young, previously healthy adult volunteers made up the cohort, one male and one female. Longitudinal TCRalpha and TCRbeta repertoire sequencing tracked T-cell clones expanding and contracting after mild COVID-19 in two donors. What the research found in general, with its limitations: Contracting CD4+ clones appeared mostly in the CM and EM memory subsets, whereas CD8+ clones were enriched in EMRA. From day 15 to 85, contracting clones showed balanced CD4/CD8 phenotypes, whereas a second wave of clones that expanded from day 15 to 37 leaned towards CD4+. Only a couple of mild cases were covered in the study, and larger cohorts including severe cases with pre-infection samples were considered necessary. Some responding clones were detected in pre-infection memory, suggesting pre-existing cross-reactive memory T cells joined the SARS-CoV-2 response. SARS-CoV-2 specificity was not confirmed for the second-wave clones peaking on day 37.

The listed sequencing device is Illumina NovaSeq 6000. TCRalpha and TCRbeta cDNA libraries were constructed by 5'RACE with constant-segment primers, with sample barcodes and unique molecular identifiers being introduced. RNA was extracted from every sample with Trizol reagent. The libraries were amplified in two PCR steps, and the second step added a second sample barcode and Illumina TruSeq adapters. Sequencing of the libraries was done on an Illumina NovaSeq, producing 2 x 150 bp paired-end reads. The study's own analysis went as follows. Demultiplexing of reads and collapsing into UMI-guided consensus sequences were performed with migec v1.2.7. With mixcr v2.1.11, UMI consensuses were aligned to TRA and TRB V and J templates and assembled into clonotypes. A clonotype was counted as expanded or contracted only if both edgeR and NoisET called the change significant, with noise models trained on biological replicates. For edgeR calls, the cutoffs were a false discovery rate-adjusted p below 0.01 and a log2 fold-change threshold of 1. As an exploratory analysis of dynamics, max-normalized trajectories of the 1000 most abundant clonotypes were examined with PCA combined with hierarchical clustering. Each responding clone was given a CD4 or CD8 phenotype based on the CD4+ and CD8+ repertoires, which had been sequenced separately. TCRdb redid the processing of the public reads, applying fastp at Q25 and MiXCR, and retained in-frame beta chains. Each CDR3 protein appears once, grouped with its most common genes and DNA. TCRdb's processing, not the authors' own work, is the source of the V and J calls. This sample holds some 150,000 distinct CDR3 sequences; under 25% were observed only once. The ten biggest clones cover around 2.5% of the sample.

Ficoll-Paque density gradient centrifugation was the method used to isolate PBMCs. This receptor was identified in an adult woman who had mild COVID-19 (a few samples of this study predate the infection). The sample titles of this study are shuffled in the database, so cell type and time point are left out; the donor was told from shared clones. The sequenced material came from PBMCs or a T cell subset sorted from them (not recorded which). Recombination joined TRBV12-3 or TRBV12-4 with TRBJ2-5, and TRBD2 aligns with 14 junction nucleotides. The DNA sequence is as follows: TGTGCCAGCAGTTGGACTAGCGGGGGGCAAGAGACCCAGTACTTC. This yields the protein CASSWTSGGQETQYF.